The T cell receptor beta chain under discussion was sequenced for a study of T cell changes during pregnancy in multiple sclerosis. The assay was immunoSEQ multiplex PCR, and TCRdb's table has in-frame clones only and misses some. The sample records about 76,000 clones, roughly 92% being singletons. The CDR3 sequence is 15 residues long. Germline values: CDR1 SNHLY, CDR2 FYNNEI. The junction had 11 bases not matched to a gene; V was cut back by 6 bases and J by 5 bases. The TCR originated in a female donor in good health, enrolled as a control in a pregnancy study. The chain combines TRBV2 with TRBJ2-5; 8 nucleotides match TRBD2. Sequenced material: peripheral blood, taken after pregnancy. This CDR3 is CASSPDSGKFETQYF. For the CDR3, the DNA is TGTGCCAGCAGCCCCGATAGCGGGAAGTTTGAGACCCAGTACTTC.